The 25 T cell receptor beta chains given below trace back to one sample, sequenced in a study of PD-1 blockade in classical Hodgkin lymphoma (dated by TCRdb to the early 2020s). The library relied on the immunoSEQ multiplex PCR assay. This immuneACCESS table, as held by TCRdb, lists in-frame sequences with V and J called but not all clones. Of the missing ones, under half trace to an unresolved V gene in checked studies; the others have no known cause. Counted in this sample were about 94,000 clones; roughly nine tenths of them appeared once. The top ten clonotypes cover about 10% of the sample. The label giving this sample's time point can be read as: cycle 2 day 1 (C2D1) of nivolumab. Every trial patient had relapsed following autologous stem cell transplantation, and prior brentuximab vedotin exposure was what differed among cohorts A, B and C. The sequencing used peripheral blood mononuclear cells (PBMCs), collected before the second cycle of nivolumab. The source of these receptors is a human donor with classical Hodgkin lymphoma.

The V and J genes are TRBV18 and TRBJ2-2; the D gene is possibly TRBD1 (6 bases). The CDR3 covers 16 residues. Per germline, CDR1 KGHSH and CDR2 LQKENI. The ends were cut back, 4 bases at V and 2 bases at J, with 14 bases in the middle. CDR3 DNA: TGTGCCAGCTCACGGAACAGGGAATCCAACACCGGGGAGCTGTTTTTT. It yields the protein CASSRNRESNTGELFF.

This chain joins TRBV5-1 and TRBJ2-2; 10 nucleotides agree with TRBD2. The V gene end was trimmed by 5 bases and the J gene end by 6 bases; junction bases not matched to a gene: 7. CDR1 and CDR2 from the germline V gene are SGHRS and YFSETQ. CDR3 size: 15 residues. The CDR3 coding sequence is TGCGCCAGCAGGCGGACTAGCGGACAGCCCGGGGAGCTGTTTTTT. Protein: CASRRTSGQPGELFF.

The chain employs TRBV4-1 and TRBJ1-1; 7 bases are a match to TRBD1. The CDR3 spans 14 residues. The germline V gene has CDR1 MGHRA and CDR2 YSYEKL. J gave up 3 bases and V 4 bases, and 5 bases lay outside the gene matches. The CDR3 DNA follows: TGCGCCAGCAGCCGGATCACAGGGGACACTGAAGCTTTCTTT. Protein product: CASSRITGDTEAFF.

The rearrangement uses TRBV6-1 and TRBJ1-5; possible D gene TRBD1, 5 bases. The ends were cut back, 6 bases at V and 7 bases at J, with 19 bases in the middle. Germline V lookup: CDR1 MNHNS, CDR2 SASEGT. The CDR3 length is 15 residues. CDR3 bases: TGTGCCAGCAGGGAGTGGGGAGGGGACTACCAGCCCCAGCATTTT. Its protein product is CASREWGGDYQPQHF.

This rearrangement joins TRBV6-1 to TRBJ1-2; 7 nucleotides align to TRBD1. Looked up from germline, CDR1 is MNHNS and CDR2 is SASEGT. V was pared by 3 bases and J by 1 base, with 2 bases of the junction left unmatched. The CDR3 is 14 residues long. The CDR3 sequence: CASSEGDSNYGYTF. The CDR3 nucleotides read TGTGCCAGCAGTGAGGGGGACAGTAACTATGGCTACACCTTC.

This chain links TRBV19 with TRBJ1-5; D gene unclear. The CDR3 length is 16 residues. Per the germline V gene, CDR1 is LNHDA and CDR2 is SQIVND (reference sequence). V was cut by 4 bases and J by 4 bases, with 17 bases left in between. The CDR3 nucleotides read TGTGCCAGTAGTACCACCTCGACGGGGAGAAATCAGCCCCAGCATTTT. Translating it yields CASSTTSTGRNQPQHF.

This clone was detected only once. The V and J genes are TRBV5-4 and TRBJ1-6; D gene unclear. Trimming left V 0 bases short and J 13 bases short, with 23 bases between. CDR1 is SGHNT and CDR2 is YYREEE in the germline V gene (reference sequence). The CDR3 has 17 residues. CDR3 DNA sequence: TGTGCCAGCAGCTTGGGTTCAGGCAGGACTGAGGGATTTCCCCTCCACTTT. Protein sequence: CASSLGSGRTEGFPLHF.

This chain connects TRBV28 to TRBJ2-7; D is possibly TRBD1 (7 bases). CDR1 MDHEN and CDR2 SYDVKM come from the germline V gene. Between the trimmed V and J ends, which lost 6 bases and 3 bases, there was a span of 12 bases. CDR3 length equals 13 residues. The CDR3 spells CASSRGTVYEQYF. CDR3 nucleotides: TGTGCCAGCAGCCGGGGGACAGTCTACGAGCAGTACTTC.

The V and J genes are TRBV2 and TRBJ2-1; a possible D gene is TRBD1 (6 bases). Germline V CDR1 and CDR2: SNHLY, FYNNEI. This CDR3 is 16 amino acids long. Trimming removed 4 bases at V and 2 bases at J, with 15 bases between. The CDR3 DNA is TGTGCCAGCAGTGTTACAGGGAAGGCTACCTACAATGAGCAGTTCTTC. Its translation is CASSVTGKATYNEQFF.

The rearrangement links TRBV19 to TRBJ1-2; TRBD1 matches at 10 bases. Trimming at V came to 6 bases and at J to 2 bases, leaving 15 bases not matched to a gene. The CDR3 has 18 residues. CDR1 LNHDA and CDR2 SQIVND come from the germline V gene (reference sequence). This CDR3 is CASRPLAGQGLGNYGYTF. The CDR3 nucleotides are TGTGCCAGTAGGCCTCTGGCGGGACAGGGGTTGGGGAACTATGGCTACACCTTC.

The chain combines TRBV5-6 with TRBJ1-2; D gene uncertain. Trimming pared 3 bases from V and 5 bases from J, leaving 14 bases between. The CDR3 spans 14 residues. Per germline, CDR1 SGHDT and CDR2 YYEEEE. The CDR3 loop reads CASSYRAVKYGYTF. The CDR3 DNA is TGTGCCAGCAGCTACCGGGCCGTGAAGTATGGCTACACCTTC. Together with reference TRBV5-6 and TRBJ1-2, the CDR3 gives the full variable domain: DAGVTQSPTHLIKTRGQQVTLRCSPKSGHDTVSWYQQALGQGPQFIFQYYEEEERQRGNFPDRFSGHQFPNYSSELNVNALLLGDSALYLCASSYRAVKYGYTFGSGTRLTVV.

To note about this clone: Within the sample, other DNA sequences also encode this same CDR3. The CDR3 loop is CASSLGANTEAFF. The CDR3 DNA sequence: TGTGCCAGCAGCTTGGGGGCAAACACTGAAGCTTTCTTT. The V call is TRBV7-9, the J call TRBJ1-1, with a tentative D call TRBD1 (6 bases). CDR3 length equals 13 residues. The ends were cut back, 3 bases at V and 2 bases at J, with 7 bases in the middle. Germline V lookup: CDR1 SEHNR, CDR2 FQNEAQ (reference sequence).

V is TRBV10-2 and J is TRBJ1-2; possibly TRBD1 for D (5 bases). CDR1 is WSHSY and CDR2 is SAAADI in the germline V gene. CDR3 length: 13 residues. Trimming removed 0 bases from V and 8 bases from J, with 10 bases in between. CDR3 in DNA: TGCGCCAGCAGTGAGTCACGACAGTCCGGCTACACCTTC. It translates to CASSESRQSGYTF.

This chain joins TRBV14 and TRBJ2-7, with D unclear. The CDR3 is 11 residues long. The V and J ends lost 3 bases and 6 bases respectively, with 6 bases between them. Germline CDR1 SGHDN, CDR2 FVKESK. The CDR3 loop reads CASSHSREQYF. In DNA form, the CDR3 reads TGTGCCAGCAGCCACAGCCGCGAGCAGTACTTC.

V usage is TRBV18 and J usage is TRBJ2-5; 8 bases map to TRBD2. J was trimmed by 4 bases and V by 3 bases; bases with no gene match: 4. This CDR3 is built from 14 residues. The germline gives CDR1 KGHSH, CDR2 LQKENI. CDR3 protein: CASSPGRARETQYF. CDR3 nucleotide sequence: TGTGCCAGCTCACCCGGGAGGGCTCGAGAGACCCAGTACTTC.

The chain employs TRBV28 and TRBJ1-3, with no clear D. Germline values: CDR1 MDHEN, CDR2 SYDVKM. The V end lost 8 bases, the J end lost 0 bases, and 14 bases lay between the germline ends. The CDR3 contains 15 residues. This chain's CDR3 is CASLGHPLSGNTIYF. CDR3 DNA sequence: TGTGCCAGCCTAGGCCATCCTCTCTCTGGAAACACCATATATTTT.

The chain recombines TRBV28 with TRBJ2-4; maybe TRBD1 (5 bases). Looked up from germline, CDR1 is MDHEN and CDR2 is SYDVKM. The CDR3 is 12 residues long. V gave up 6 bases and J gave up 9 bases, with 12 bases separating them. This chain's CDR3 is CASSAGAFIQYF. The CDR3 DNA is TGTGCCAGCAGCGCTGGGGCTTTCATTCAGTACTTC.

The V gene is TRBV28, the J gene TRBJ2-7, with 12 bases that match TRBD2. The CDR3 has 16 residues. The V gene's germline CDR1 is MDHEN and CDR2 SYDVKM. Germline trimming cut 7 bases from V and 4 bases from J; bases unmatched to any gene: 11. The CDR3 DNA sequence: TGTGCCAGCAATCCCTGGACTAGCGGGAAAGGTTACGAGCAGTACTTC. Amino acid sequence: CASNPWTSGKGYEQYF.

The gene calls are TRBV4-1 and TRBJ1-6, with TRBD1 identical over 7 bases. Losses at the gene ends were 1 base for V and 1 base for J; bases not matched to a gene: 7. Germline V gene data show CDR1 as MGHRA and CDR2 as YSYEKL. The length of the CDR3 is 18 residues. The CDR3 DNA sequence: TGCGCCAGCAGCCAAGTGGGACAGAGAACTTCCTATAATTCACCCCTCCACTTT. It is translated as CASSQVGQRTSYNSPLHF.

This chain connects TRBV6-6 to TRBJ2-1; 8 nucleotides line up with TRBD2. The CDR3 loop spans 14 amino acids. Germline V gene lookup returns CDR1 MNHNY and CDR2 SVGAGI (reference sequence). Trimming removed 0 bases from V and 14 bases from J; junction bases left unmatched: 9. The CDR3 region has the DNA TGTGCCAGCAGTTACTCGGGTAGCGGGGAGGTCAAGTTCTTC. Amino acid sequence: CASSYSGSGEVKFF.

The chain has TRBV27 and TRBJ2-7; 8 bases line up with TRBD1. Germline CDR1 is MNHEY and CDR2 is SMNVEV (reference sequence). V was pared by 8 bases and J by 3 bases, with 6 bases of the junction left unmatched. The length of the CDR3 is 13 residues. CDR3 loop: CASRQGTFYEQYF. The CDR3 nucleotides read TGTGCCAGCCGACAGGGGACCTTCTACGAGCAGTACTTC.

The chain has TRBV27 and TRBJ1-2; no definite D call. Germline assignment: CDR1 MNHEY and CDR2 SMNVEV (reference sequence). Trimming removed 2 bases at V and 1 base at J, with 14 bases between. The CDR3 totals 16 residues. CDR3 coding DNA: TGTGCCAGCAGTTTAGGATCCCCCATATTTAACTATGGCTACACCTTC. This encodes CASSLGSPIFNYGYTF.

V usage is TRBV7-9 and J usage is TRBJ2-7; maybe TRBD1 (5 bases). V was clipped by 5 bases and J by 6 bases, with 14 bases between them. There are 13 residues in the CDR3. In germline, CDR1 is SEHNR, CDR2 FQNEAQ (reference sequence). CDR3 sequence (DNA): TGTGCCAGCAGCCAGGAAGGGGTTGGCGAGCAGTACTTC. Protein sequence: CASSQEGVGEQYF. Variable domain in full (rest from reference TRBV7-9 and TRBJ2-7): DTGVSQNPRHKITKRGQNVTFRCDPISEHNRLYWYRQTLGQGPEFLTYFQNEAQLEKSRLLSDRFSAERPKGSFSTLEIQRTEQGDSAMYLCASSQEGVGEQYFGPGTRLTVT.

Worth noting for this clone: An end of the junction does not agree with germline; a read error may underlie this. The genes are TRBV11-2 and TRBJ1-5; no firm D call. Germline values: CDR1 SGHAT, CDR2 FQNNGV. The CDR3 spans 14 residues. CDR3 protein: CASSLDPGGQPQHF. The CDR3 DNA sequence: TGTGCCAGCAGCCTAGACCCTGGAGGACAGCCCCAGCATTTT.

In this sample, this clone turned up once. This chain uses TRBV6-6 with TRBJ1-6; D is undetermined. Germline-derived CDR1 and CDR2 are MNHNY and SVGAGI (reference sequence). The CDR3 extends over 12 amino acids. V lost 6 bases and J 5 bases, leaving 5 bases between the germline ends. CDR3 protein: CASRQNNSPLHF. The DNA of the CDR3 is TGTGCCAGCAGACAAAATAATTCACCCCTCCACTTT.